This TCR beta chain was recovered during a study of T cells after yellow fever vaccination. Study-wide context: Preparing low-cell-number fractions relied on SMART-Seq v4 Ultra Low Input. Overall study results and limits: Sorted repertoires could include abundant contaminating clonotypes from bulk cells.

TCRdb recomputed calls from the 5' RACE reads with MiXCR, one row per CDR3 protein. This sample carries around 400,000 distinct CDR3 sequences, roughly 11% of them seen once, and the ten largest clones take 15% to 20%. Unmatched junction bases numbered 10, after V lost 5 bases and J lost 9 bases. Germline CDR1 and CDR2: SGHTA and FQGTGA. CDR3 length: 14 residues. About this clonotype: Its matching antigen is unknown.

The sample was PBMCs, taken on the day of the first yellow fever vaccination. The rearrangement uses TRBV7-3 and TRBJ2-1, with 7 bases lining up with TRBD2. This clonotype originated in a man aged 18 to 29 who received the YFV17D yellow fever vaccine. CDR3 bases: TGTGCCAGCAGCGGTCGCGGGGGAGGAGGTGAGCAGTTCTTC. This encodes CASSGRGGGGEQFF.